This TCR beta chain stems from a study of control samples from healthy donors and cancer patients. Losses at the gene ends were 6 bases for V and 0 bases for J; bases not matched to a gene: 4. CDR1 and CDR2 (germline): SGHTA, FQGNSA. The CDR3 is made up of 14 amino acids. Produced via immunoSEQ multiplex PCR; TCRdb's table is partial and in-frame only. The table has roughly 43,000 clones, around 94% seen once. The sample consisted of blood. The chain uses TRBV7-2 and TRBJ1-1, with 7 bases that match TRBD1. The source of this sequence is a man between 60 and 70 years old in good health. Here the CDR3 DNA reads TGTGCCAGCAGTTTCGGGACAGTGAACACTGAAGCTTTCTTT. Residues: CASSFGTVNTEAFF. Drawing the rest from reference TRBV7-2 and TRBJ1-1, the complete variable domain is GAGVSQSPSNKVTEKGKDVELRCDPISGHTALYWYRQSLGQGLEFLIYFQGNSAPDKSGLPSDRFSAERTGGSVSTLTIQRTQQEDSAVYLCASSFGTVNTEAFFGQGTRLTVV.